Below, 8 T cell receptor beta chains from the same sample are listed, as sequenced in a study of blood T cell repertoires in COVID-19. Generated by immunoSEQ multiplex PCR, the TCRdb table keeps only in-frame clones and is missing some. The table includes about 90,000 clones, over 60% detected once. The specimen sequenced was peripheral blood. Every receptor here comes from a man aged 70 or older with acute or convalescent COVID-19.

This CDR3 is CASSPRTANTEAFF. CDR3 coding DNA: TGCGCCAGCAGCCCGCGGACAGCGAACACTGAAGCTTTCTTT. The chain links TRBV5-1 to TRBJ1-1, with D possibly TRBD1 on 6 matching bases. V was cut by 4 bases and J by 1 base, with 11 bases left in between. The CDR3 length is 14 residues. Germline-derived CDR1 and CDR2 are SGHRS and YFSETQ.

This clone was seen just once. In DNA, the CDR3 is TGTGCCACCAGTGATCCTACTAGCGGGACCGGGTTTGGTACGCAGTATTTT. This gives the protein CATSDPTSGTGFGTQYF. The V and J genes are TRBV24-1 and TRBJ2-3; 10 bases line up with TRBD2. The trim removed 3 bases at V and 8 bases at J, leaving 13 bases unmatched. The germline gives CDR1 KGHDR, CDR2 SFDVKD. CDR3 length: 17 amino acids.

This clone was detected only a few times. Here the CDR3 reads CASRARGQSYTEAFF. The CDR3 DNA is TGTGCCAGCAGGGCCCGGGGACAGTCTTACACTGAAGCTTTCTTT. The chain joins TRBV11-2 to TRBJ1-1; 7 positions agree with TRBD1. This CDR3 has 15 residues. Trimming took 6 bases from V and 3 from J; bases not matched to a gene: 10. Looked up from germline, CDR1 is SGHAT and CDR2 is FQNNGV.

The V call is TRBV19, the J call TRBJ2-2; maybe TRBD1 (6 bases). CDR3 length: 15 residues. Trimming cost V 3 bases and J 4 bases, with 12 bases left between them. The V gene's germline CDR1 is LNHDA and CDR2 SQIVND (reference sequence). CDR3 in DNA: TGTGCCAGTAGTATGCCACAGGGCGGCACCGGGGAGCTGTTTTTT. As protein: CASSMPQGGTGELFF.

This clone is a singleton in its sample. The chain links TRBV10-1 to TRBJ2-2; tentatively, D is TRBD1 (6 bases). Germline-derived CDR1 and CDR2 are WNHNN and SYGVQD (reference sequence). The CDR3 is 15 amino acids. The V and J ends lost 8 bases and 0 bases respectively, with 13 bases between them. CDR3 nucleotide sequence: TGCGCCAGCGCGACAGGTTCCCCGAACACCGGGGAGCTGTTTTTT. Encoded protein: CASATGSPNTGELFF.

This chain links TRBV6-5 with TRBJ1-1, with TRBD1 matching 9 bases. CDR1 and CDR2 from the germline V gene are MNHEY and SVGAGI. Trimming at V came to 6 bases and at J to 1 base, leaving 3 bases not matched to a gene. This CDR3 has 14 residues. The DNA for the CDR3 is TGTGCCAGCAGCCGGGACAGGGCGAACACTGAAGCTTTCTTT. It encodes CASSRDRANTEAFF.

The chain has TRBV12-3 or TRBV12-4 and TRBJ2-3; TRBD2 might be the D (5 bases). The CDR3 has 13 amino acids. Between the trimmed V and J ends, which lost 2 bases and 6 bases, there was a span of 9 bases. The CDR3 region has the DNA TGTGCCAGCAGTTTACACCGAGGGGATACGCAGTATTTT. It translates to CASSLHRGDTQYF.

This clone came up a few times. The J gene is TRBJ1-2, the V gene TRBV6-5; 8 bases are shared with TRBD1. The J segment lost 10 bases and the V segment lost 6 bases, leaving 13 bases of the junction unmatched. Per the germline V gene, CDR1 is MNHEY and CDR2 is SVGAGI. CDR3 length: 14 amino acids. CDR3: CASSRTTAGGDYTF. The CDR3 DNA reads as TGTGCCAGCAGCCGGACTACGGCAGGGGGCGACTACACCTTC.